This T cell receptor beta chain was found in a study of tumor-infiltrating lymphocytes in primary liver carcinoma (dated 2017 in TCRdb). Context from the whole study: Of the five patients, three men and two women aged 30 to 69 years, four had hepatocellular carcinoma and one had combined HCC and intrahepatic cholangiocarcinoma. Tumors of the five patients were stage T1-T3 N0M0 with maximum diameters of about 4 to 10 cm. Roughly 3.5 to 7.5 million productive TCRbeta reads were obtained per sample, and no significant difference in read depth was found between tissue types. The study combined TCRbeta repertoire sequencing, expression microarrays and whole-exome sequencing across five regions of each liver tumor, with adjacent normal tissue and blood. TCRbeta repertoire sequencing covered about 35 specimens from 5 patients: 25 or so tumor regions, 5 adjacent noncancerous liver tissues and 5 peripheral blood samples. To link TCRbeta repertoire diversity to the local molecular phenotype, the approximately 23 tumor region samples were profiled with Agilent mRNA microarrays. Reproducibility between technical replicate repertoires was high, with correlation coefficients above 0.95 and mean shared-clone rates approximately 0.9.

Without any cell sorting, total RNA and DNA were co-extracted from roughly 21-30 mg of bulk tissue using the AllPrep DNA/RNA mini kit. Between late 2015 and early 2016, about five patients in China with histopathologically diagnosed primary liver carcinoma had their tumors surgically resected. At the time of sampling, the patients were treatment-naive and had chronic HBV infection. Each tumor was sampled at five spatially separated regions: the tumor centre plus the superior, inferior, left-lateral and right-lateral poles. Histological examination found more than 75% viable tumor cells in every tumor sample. Fresh tumor and adjacent tissue pieces were bisected; one half was stored in RNAlater at -80°C, the other sent for histology. The paper as a whole reports these results and caveats: Repertoire overlap was higher between tumor regions (mean roughly 35%) than tumor-adjacent (around 17%) or tumor-blood (14%) pairs, consistent with antigen-driven expansion. Just about 8-24% of top clones turned up in all five regions of a tumor, which suggests spatial heterogeneity among tumor-infiltrating T cells. Only the TCR beta chain was sequenced, so true repertoire diversity is likely underestimated because unpaired alpha chains were not captured. The top 250 clones accounted for a significantly greater share of the repertoire in tumors than in blood (p = 0.039). With just four or five patients in the study, the authors point out that the findings should be validated in a larger study. Since the samples were bulk and unsorted, there was no way to compare CD4+ and CD8+ T cell repertoires.

Comment on this clonotype: This clone's antigen is unknown. No base quality information exists; no much larger clone differs at one position.

The CDR3 runs 14 residues from the cysteine to the phenylalanine. Of all the DNA, just the CDR3 is kept, 42 bases in frame from base 1. Sequences MDHEN (CDR1) and SYDVKM (CDR2) are obtained from the germline V gene. V is clipped by 2 bases and J by 12 bases, and the sequence between their germline boundaries is 17 bases long. Starting from roughly 500 ng total RNA, TCRbeta-specific cDNA was produced by reverse transcription with a constant-region primer and ProtoScript II reverse transcriptase. Construction of the TCRbeta libraries relied on three nested rounds of multiplex PCR, following a slightly modified ARM-PCR procedure. Each of the first two PCR rounds ran for approximately 10 cycles and used multiplex TRBV1-TRBV30 forward primers together with a Cbeta reverse primer. Sample barcodes and Illumina adapters were added in a final 25-cycle PCR using Deep VentR polymerase. Before sequencing, amplicons between 200 and 500 bp were purified from gel using a QIAquick gel extraction kit. An Illumina HiSeq 2500 was used to sequence the TCRbeta amplicons with 250-bp paired-end reads. The authors' analysis ran thus. Reads were quality-trimmed with Trimmomatic v0.33, and paired reads were merged with FLASH v1.2.11 to recover full CDR3 sequences. V, D and J germline segments were assigned to the rearranged TCRbeta sequences using MiGEC v1.2.1b. Clonotype statistics and Shannon-Wiener diversity indices were computed with VDJtools v1.0.0. Except for diversity analysis, only the 250 most abundant clonotypes of each sample were used in subsequent analyses to reduce sampling bias. In-frame beta chains were kept once TCRdb had trimmed the public reads at Q25 with fastp and called clones with MiXCR. For every CDR3 protein sequence, its rows merge into one entry that carries the most common genes and DNA. TCRdb's processing, not the authors' own work, is the source of the V and J calls. The sample data list 100,000 to 120,000 distinct CDR3 sequences, and around 80% of these were observed just once. The ten top clones hold about a fifth of the sample.

This TCR was recovered from a man between 35 and 55 years old with primary liver carcinoma and hepatitis B virus infection. Sequencing used liver tumor tissue from sampling region 3. The cell subset or site label for this specimen denotes: tumor region T3, left-lateral pole. The receptor chain draws on TRBV28 and TRBJ2-1; the D gene is perhaps TRBD2, from 5 matching bases. The CDR3: CASSLHQDGVGQFF. Read as DNA, the sequence is TGTGCCAGCAGTTTACACCAAGACGGGGTCGGGCAGTTCTTC. The CDR3, completed at both ends by the reference TRBV28 and TRBJ2-1 genes, gives the full variable domain DVKVTQSSRYLVKRTGEKVFLECVQDMDHENMFWYRQDPGLGLRLIYFSYDVKMKEKGDIPEGYSVSREKKERFSLILESASTNQTSMYLCASSLHQDGVGQFFGPGTRLTVL.